This T cell receptor beta chain appears in the sequencing data of a study of patients and donors after allogeneic stem cell transplantation. TCRdb used MiXCR to reprocess the RT-PCR reads, holding one entry per CDR3 protein. The sample carries about a million distinct CDR3 sequences, roughly 18% recorded once. This clonotype was detected only a few times. Deletions cut 3 bases from V and 4 bases from J, with 10 bases between. Germline values: CDR1 MNHNS, CDR2 SASEGT. The CDR3 covers 13 residues. Sequenced material: blood, either unsorted or a sorted T cell fraction (not recorded which). The rearrangement uses TRBV6-1 and TRBJ2-7; no reliable D call. The source is a human donor who was either an allogeneic HSCT recipient or a stem cell or donor lymphocyte infusion donor (not recorded which). It is not recorded whose cells these are; they may come from a transplant donor. The CDR3 coding sequence is TGTGCCAGCAGTGAGGCAGCCACTTACGAGCAGTACTTC. Encoded protein: CASSEAATYEQYF.